These T cell receptor beta chains were read from a single sample in a study of cytomegalovirus exposure and HLA in healthy donors. Sequencing was performed with immunoSEQ multiplex PCR; in TCRdb, only in-frame clones are kept and a portion is missing. The data show 200,000 to 300,000 clones, around four fifths seen once. Sequencing input: PBMCs. Receptors originate from a woman aged 40 to 49 in good health and CMV-seropositive. The CDR3 runs from the conserved cysteine through the conserved F or W. D genes are given only for firm matches. Clone size is given for some rows only: seen once, a few or many times, or a class if the clone is expanded.

>-|TRBV18|TRBJ2-7|-
CASSPLSGSSYEQYF
TGTGCCAGCTCACCACTGAGCGGCAGCTCCTACGAGCAGTACTTC
>-|TRBV29-1|TRBJ2-1|TRBD2
CSVGGLGLGNEQFF
TGCAGCGTTGGGGGTCTCGGACTAGGCAATGAGCAGTTCTTC
>-|TRBV30|TRBJ2-1|-
CAWDTPGRESLEEQFF
TGTGCCTGGGACACCCCAGGACGGGAATCTTTGGAAGAGCAGTTCTTC
>-|TRBV5-1|TRBJ2-7|TRBD2
CASSLLAGATYEQYF
TGCGCCAGCAGCTTACTAGCGGGAGCTACATACGAGCAGTACTTC
>-|TRBV4-3|TRBJ1-2|-
CASSQDMSGYGYTF
TGCGCCAGCAGCCAAGATATGTCAGGTTATGGCTACACCTTC
>-|TRBV9|TRBJ2-1|-
CASSVAPGASNNEQFF
TGTGCCAGCAGCGTAGCTCCGGGAGCGTCGAACAATGAGCAGTTCTTC
>-|TRBV2|TRBJ1-1|TRBD1
CASSVGQGGAEAFF
TGTGCCAGCAGTGTAGGACAGGGTGGTGCTGAAGCTTTCTTT
>-|TRBV7-9|TRBJ2-1|TRBD2
CSSSSGTSGNNEQFF
TGTTCCAGCAGCTCCGGGACTAGCGGAAACAATGAGCAGTTCTTC
>-|TRBV5-1|TRBJ1-2|TRBD1
CASSLRPGQGALGSGYTF
TGCGCCAGCAGCTTGCGACCGGGACAGGGGGCTTTAGGGAGTGGCTACACCTTC
>-|TRBV6-6|TRBJ1-3|-
CASQTPGRNTIYF
TGTGCCAGCCAAACCCCCGGTAGAAACACCATATATTTT
>-|TRBV7-2|TRBJ1-1|TRBD1
CASSRDRDTEAFF
TGTGCCAGCAGCCGCGACAGGGACACTGAAGCTTTCTTT
>-|TRBV11-3|TRBJ2-7|TRBD1
CASSSLTGDPYEQYF
TGTGCCAGCAGCTCGTTAACAGGGGACCCCTACGAGCAGTACTTC
>once|TRBV7-8|TRBJ2-1|TRBD2
CASSPFRAGGRWNEQFF
TGTGCCAGCAGCCCCTTCCGGGCGGGAGGGCGTTGGAATGAGCAGTTCTTC
>-|TRBV19|TRBJ2-5|-
CASSMGPGVEQYF
TGTGCCAGTAGTATGGGTCCGGGGGTGGAGCAGTACTTC
>few|TRBV4-3|TRBJ1-4|TRBD1
CASSQERAGGSEKLFF
TGCGCCAGCAGCCAAGAAAGGGCAGGGGGGAGTGAAAAACTGTTTTTT
>-|TRBV6-1|TRBJ2-5|TRBD1
CASRNRDSQETQYF
TGTGCCAGCAGAAACCGGGACAGCCAAGAGACCCAGTACTTC
>-|TRBV12-5|TRBJ2-6|-
CASGSGQSGANVLTF
TGTGCTAGTGGTTCCGGACAGTCTGGGGCCAACGTCCTGACTTTC
>-|TRBV28|TRBJ2-5|-
CASSSGGSQETQYF
TGTGCCAGCAGTTCAGGGGGGAGCCAAGAGACCCAGTACTTC
>-|TRBV21-1|TRBJ1-2|-
CASSKEGGRYGYTF
TGTGCCAGCAGCAAAGAGGGAGGACGCTATGGCTACACCTTC
>-|TRBV28|TRBJ2-7|TRBD1
CASSLAGQGHYEQYF
TGTGCCAGCAGTTTAGCCGGACAGGGGCACTACGAGCAGTACTTC
>-|TRBV6-5|TRBJ2-3|-
CASSYRQGLTDTQYF
TGTGCCAGCAGTTATCGGCAGGGGTTGACAGATACGCAGTATTTT
>few|TRBV25-1|TRBJ1-2|-
CASSGGSSYGYTF
TGTGCCAGCAGTGGCGGGAGTTCCTATGGCTACACCTTC
>-|TRBV12-5|TRBJ1-2|TRBD1
CASGSPGTVKGYTF
TGTGCTAGTGGTTCCCCCGGGACAGTGAAGGGCTACACCTTC
>-|TRBV21-1|TRBJ1-2|-
CASSNRAAGERYYGYTF
TGTGCCAGCAGCAATAGGGCGGCAGGGGAACGGTACTATGGCTACACCTTC
>-|TRBV7-3|TRBJ2-5|-
CASSANRDETQYF
TGTGCCAGCAGCGCCAACAGGGATGAGACCCAGTACTTC
>once|TRBV19|TRBJ2-7|-
CASKAQNSYEQYF
TGTGCCAGTAAAGCCCAAAACTCCTACGAGCAGTACTTC
>-|TRBV28|TRBJ2-7|-
CASSFEAHEQYF
TGTGCCAGCAGTTTTGAGGCGCACGAGCAGTACTTC
>-|TRBV5-1|TRBJ1-3|-
CASSLGQPRSGNTIYF
TGCGCCAGCAGCTTGGGACAGCCACGCTCTGGAAACACCATATATTTT
>-|TRBV27|TRBJ1-5|-
CASSLSRGANQPQHF
TGTGCCAGCAGTTTATCGCGAGGCGCCAATCAGCCCCAGCATTTT
>-|TRBV13|TRBJ2-7|TRBD1
CASSLATGGSLNYEQYF
TGTGCCAGCAGCTTAGCGACAGGGGGCTCCTTGAACTACGAGCAGTACTTC
>-|TRBV9|TRBJ1-6|-
CASSVGQVNSPLHF
TGTGCCAGCAGCGTAGGACAGGTTAATTCACCCCTCCACTTT
>few|TRBV2|TRBJ2-7|TRBD2
CASSEIGTSGRGEYF
TGTGCCAGCAGTGAAATCGGGACTAGCGGGAGAGGGGAGTACTTC
>-|TRBV7-9|TRBJ2-3|TRBD2
CASSSRREGTQYF
TGTGCCAGCAGCTCCCGACGGGAGGGTACGCAGTATTTT
>-|TRBV28|TRBJ1-2|-
CASLPGSSSGYTF
TGTGCCAGCCTCCCGGGTAGCTCGAGCGGCTACACCTTC
>once|TRBV5-1|TRBJ2-7|-
CASTGVSEQYF
TGCGCCAGCACCGGGGTGAGCGAGCAGTACTTC
>-|TRBV21-1|TRBJ1-5|-
CASTIDPGDCHQPQHF
TGTGCCAGCACCATCGACCCCGGGGATTGCCACCAGCCCCAGCATTTT
>-|TRBV5-4|TRBJ2-2|-
CASSSPETDSTGELFF
TGTGCCAGCAGCTCACCCGAGACAGATAGCACCGGGGAGCTGTTTTTT
>few|TRBV6-4|TRBJ2-1|-
CASSHRDPYNEQFF
TGTGCCAGCAGCCACAGGGATCCATACAATGAGCAGTTCTTC
>-|TRBV29-1|TRBJ2-3|TRBD2
CSVVGTSGRASDTQYF
TGCAGCGTTGTGGGGACTAGCGGGAGAGCGTCAGATACGCAGTATTTT
>-|TRBV2|TRBJ1-1|-
CASSTTGMNTEAFF
TGTGCCAGCAGTACTACAGGAATGAACACTGAAGCTTTCTTT
>-|TRBV6-5|TRBJ1-2|-
CASSQTASYGYTF
TGTGCCAGCAGTCAGACAGCTTCCTATGGCTACACCTTC
>-|TRBV7-6|TRBJ2-1|TRBD1
CASSNPPGTGGGEQFF
TGTGCCAGCAGCAACCCCCCGGGGACAGGGGGCGGGGAGCAGTTCTTC
>-|TRBV9|TRBJ1-1|-
CASSLRLNTEAFF
TGTGCCAGCAGCCTGCGGCTGAACACTGAAGCTTTCTTT
>-|TRBV5-1|TRBJ2-3|-
CASRPLGGFTDTQYF
TGCGCCAGCAGACCTCTAGGCGGATTCACAGATACGCAGTATTTT
>-|TRBV30|TRBJ1-6|-
CAWKGPGVNSPLHF
TGTGCCTGGAAGGGGCCAGGGGTGAATTCACCCCTCCACTTT
>-|TRBV28|TRBJ1-1|TRBD1
CASRGQGNAFTEAFF
TGTGCCAGCAGGGGACAGGGGAACGCTTTCACTGAAGCTTTCTTT
>-|TRBV28|TRBJ2-5|TRBD1
CASGTGQETQYF
TGTGCCAGCGGGACAGGGCAAGAGACCCAGTACTTC
>-|TRBV30|TRBJ1-2|TRBD1
CAWSTPGTGDGSNYGYTF
TGTGCCTGGAGTACCCCCGGGACAGGGGACGGCAGCAACTATGGCTACACCTTC
>-|TRBV28|TRBJ1-2|-
CASTPGHLTVYGYTF
TGTGCCAGCACCCCGGGACACCTCACCGTCTATGGCTACACCTTC
>once|TRBV2|TRBJ2-1|TRBD1
CASSRDRGLFHEQFF
TGTGCCAGCAGCCGGGACAGGGGGCTGTTCCATGAGCAGTTCTTC
>once|TRBV25-1|TRBJ2-3|-
CASSERDRFTDTQYF
TGTGCCAGCAGTGAGAGAGATCGATTCACAGATACGCAGTATTTT
>-|TRBV28|TRBJ1-5|-
CASSLPWPQPQHF
TGTGCCAGCAGTTTACCTTGGCCACAGCCCCAGCATTTT
>-|TRBV9|TRBJ2-5|-
CASSVSLNGETQYF
TGTGCCAGCAGCGTAAGTCTCAATGGCGAGACCCAGTACTTC
>-|TRBV6-5|TRBJ1-6|-
CASSISYNSPLHF
TGTGCCAGCAGTATATCCTATAATTCACCCCTCCACTTT
>-|TRBV15|TRBJ2-3|-
CATSSLSALTGTDTQYF
TGTGCCACCAGCAGTTTGTCCGCCTTAACGGGCACAGATACGCAGTATTTT
>-|TRBV18|TRBJ2-5|TRBD1
CASSPPGTVQETQYF
TGTGCCAGCTCACCCCCCGGGACAGTTCAAGAGACCCAGTACTTC
>-|TRBV25-1|TRBJ1-6|-
CASSDSGQFNSPLHF
TGTGCCAGCAGTGATTCCGGACAGTTCAATTCACCCCTCCACTTT
>-|TRBV28|TRBJ2-7|TRBD2
CAVANGASGSSEQYF
TGTGCCGTGGCAAACGGGGCTAGCGGGAGTTCCGAGCAGTACTTC
>-|TRBV21-1|TRBJ1-2|-
CASSKVGRLGYGYTF
TGTGCCAGCAGCAAAGTCGGCAGGTTAGGATATGGCTACACCTTC
>-|TRBV5-6|TRBJ2-1|TRBD2
CASSWGGASSPYNEQFF
TGTGCCAGCAGCTGGGGGGGTGCTAGCAGTCCCTACAATGAGCAGTTCTTC